Presented here are 18 T cell receptor beta chains from one specimen sequenced in a study of OX40 agonist ivuxolimab in advanced cancers. TCRdb's table, derived via immunoSEQ multiplex PCR, lists solely in-frame clones and lacks some. The sample contains some 39,000 clones, 88% of which appear only once. Sequenced material: CD4+ or CD8+ T cells sorted from blood, taken in a trial of the OX40 agonist ivuxolimab. These receptor sequences come from an adult with an advanced solid tumor such as melanoma, head and neck, liver or kidney cancer.

This clone was counted a few times. This chain links TRBV9 with TRBJ2-3, with D uncertain. V was cut by 0 bases and J by 0 bases, with 8 bases left in between. Germline loops: CDR1 SGDLS, CDR2 YYNGEE. The CDR3 is 15 amino acids. Here the CDR3 DNA reads TGTGCCAGCAGCGTAGATGCGGTAAGCACAGATACGCAGTATTTT. It translates to CASSVDAVSTDTQYF.

The DNA of the CDR3 is TGTGCCACCAGCACTTACAGGGGTAGGTCACCCCTCCACTTT. Translation: CATSTYRGRSPLHF. The V call is TRBV15, the J call TRBJ1-6, with 7 bases matching TRBD1. This CDR3 has 14 residues. CDR1 is LNHNV, CDR2 YYDKDF, per germline (reference sequence). Trimming cost V 4 bases and J 10 bases; bases outside gene matches: 7.

The chain uses TRBV4-1 and TRBJ2-6; tentative D call: TRBD2 (5 bases). The V end lost 0 bases, the J end lost 4 bases, and 13 bases lay between the germline ends. The CDR3 is 17 residues long. Germline V gene data show CDR1 as MGHRA and CDR2 as YSYEKL. The CDR3 DNA is TGCGCCAGCAGCCAAGATTCCCCGGGGAGAGGGGCCAACGTCCTGACTTTC. Its translation: CASSQDSPGRGANVLTF.

This chain connects TRBV18 to TRBJ2-1; possible D gene TRBD2, 5 bases. Germline V gene data show CDR1 as KGHSH and CDR2 as LQKENI. The CDR3 runs 16 residues. V was clipped by 2 bases and J by 3 bases, with 14 bases between them. The CDR3 DNA is TGTGCCAGCTCACCATTTCCCGGGAACAGCTACAATGAGCAGTTCTTC. Encoded protein: CASSPFPGNSYNEQFF.

The CDR3 nucleotides read TGCAGTGCTCCTAGACCTTATGGCTACACCTTC. Protein: CSAPRPYGYTF. The J gene is TRBJ1-2, the V gene TRBV20-1; D uncertain. Germline-derived CDR1 and CDR2 are DFQATT and SNEGSKA (reference sequence). The V and J ends lost 5 bases and 5 bases respectively, with 9 bases between them. This CDR3 has 11 residues.

There are a few counts of this clone. V gene TRBV6-1 combines with J gene TRBJ1-2; TRBD1 might be the D (6 bases). The V gene lost 6 bases and the J gene lost 4 bases, with 18 bases spanning the gap. This CDR3 has 15 residues. From germline, CDR1 is MNHNS and CDR2 SASEGT. The DNA for the CDR3 is TGTGCCAGCAGCGAAAATAGGGGGGGGGCCTATGGCTACACCTTC. Encoded protein: CASSENRGGAYGYTF.

The chain links TRBV6-6 to TRBJ2-7, with TRBD2 matching over 9 bases. V was clipped by 5 bases and J by 3 bases; unmatched bases: 8. CDR3 size: 15 residues. Germline V CDR1 and CDR2: MNHNY, SVGAGI (reference sequence). The CDR3 loop reads CASSNAGGGGYEQYF. The CDR3 DNA sequence: TGTGCCAGCAGTAACGCGGGGGGGGGCGGCTACGAGCAGTACTTC.

J is TRBJ2-1 and V is TRBV18; 9 nucleotides agree with TRBD1. In germline, CDR1 is KGHSH, CDR2 LQKENI. This CDR3 spans 14 amino acids. The V and J ends lost 7 bases and 7 bases, in that order; junction bases with no gene match: 8. CDR3 sequence (DNA): TGTGCCAGCTATATGGACAGGGGCGGGAATGAGCAGTTCTTC. It encodes CASYMDRGGNEQFF.

This chain joins TRBV27 and TRBJ2-1; weak D call: TRBD2 (5 bases). The CDR3 is 14 residues long. Between the trimmed V and J ends, which lost 2 bases and 7 bases, there was a span of 12 bases. The germline gives CDR1 MNHEY, CDR2 SMNVEV (reference sequence). The CDR3 loop is CASSLRTLRNEQFF. Here the CDR3 DNA reads TGTGCCAGCAGTTTAAGGACTCTCCGAAATGAGCAGTTCTTC.

The V call is TRBV6-1, the J call TRBJ2-3; 9 nucleotides match TRBD2. Germline loops: CDR1 MNHNS, CDR2 SASEGT. The CDR3 has 15 amino acids. Trimming at V came to 5 bases and at J to 1 base, leaving 4 bases not matched to a gene. This CDR3 reads CASSIRLAGTDTQYF. The CDR3 DNA is TGTGCCAGCAGTATCCGACTAGCGGGCACAGATACGCAGTATTTT.

This clone was seen a single time. The V call is TRBV5-5, the J call TRBJ1-5; D uncertain. The germline V and J ends were trimmed by 2 bases and 7 bases, with 10 bases remaining between them. This CDR3 comprises 13 residues. Germline values: CDR1 SGHKS, CDR2 YYEKEE (reference sequence). The CDR3 region has the DNA TGTGCCAGCAGCTTACAAGGGTGGCAGCCCCAGCATTTT. It specifies CASSLQGWQPQHF.

The chain uses TRBV18 and TRBJ2-7, with D possibly matching TRBD1 (5 bases). Germline V gene data show CDR1 as KGHSH and CDR2 as LQKENI. This CDR3 is 14 amino acids long. The germline V and J ends were trimmed by 6 bases and 4 bases, with 16 bases remaining between them. Here the CDR3 DNA reads TGTGCCAGCTCCCGGGCAGGGAACCCGTACGAGCAGTACTTC. Translating gives CASSRAGNPYEQYF.

This chain connects TRBV6-5 to TRBJ2-6, with TRBD1 as a possible D gene (5 bases). The V gene's germline CDR1 is MNHEY and CDR2 SVGAGI. V gave up 2 bases and J gave up 11 bases, with 10 bases separating them. The CDR3 contains 13 residues. The DNA of the CDR3 is TGTGCCAGCAGTTACGCAGGGAAGGACGTCCTGACTTTC. Its protein product is CASSYAGKDVLTF.

The chain joins TRBV30 to TRBJ1-5; 9 bases are a match to TRBD1. V trimming: 1 base; J trimming: 6 bases; junction bases outside the gene matches: 4. The CDR3 extends over 14 amino acids. Per germline, CDR1 GTSNPN and CDR2 SVGIG (reference sequence). DNA of the CDR3: TGTGCCTGGAGTGACAGGGGGCTGAGTCAGCCCCAGCATTTT. This codes for CAWSDRGLSQPQHF.

The chain joins TRBV18 to TRBJ2-1; D gene ambiguous. The germline V gene encodes CDR1 KGHSH and CDR2 LQKENI. The germline V and J ends were trimmed by 2 bases and 5 bases, with 13 bases remaining between them. The CDR3 is 15 residues long. The chain's CDR3 is CASSPSIPPDNEQFF. The CDR3 nucleotides read TGTGCCAGCTCACCATCAATCCCTCCGGACAATGAGCAGTTCTTC. The whole variable domain, remainder taken from reference TRBV18 and TRBJ2-1, is NAGVMQNPRHLVRRRGQEARLRCSPMKGHSHVYWYRQLPEEGLKFMVYLQKENIIDESGMPKERFSAEFPKEGPSILRIQQVVRGDSAAYFCASSPSIPPDNEQFFGPGTRLTVL.

The chain couples TRBV13 to TRBJ2-3, with D possibly being TRBD2 (6 bases). The V gene's germline CDR1 is PRHDT and CDR2 FYEKMQ (reference sequence). Trimming took 3 bases from V and 6 from J, leaving 13 bases between them. The CDR3 extends over 14 amino acids. Written as DNA, the CDR3 is TGTGCCAGCAGCTTGGGCATAGCGGTGGATACGCAGTATTTT. Protein sequence: CASSLGIAVDTQYF.

CDR3 sequence: CASSSNRATNEKLFF. The CDR3 coding sequence is TGTGCCAGCAGCTCCAACCGTGCAACTAATGAAAAACTGTTTTTT. This chain connects TRBV7-6 to TRBJ1-4; D is ambiguous. Germline CDR1 and CDR2: SGHVS and FNYEAQ. Trimming stripped 4 bases from V and 0 bases from J, with 9 bases between. CDR3 length equals 15 residues.

The V call is TRBV18, the J call TRBJ2-7, with 7 bases aligning to TRBD2. V gave up 6 bases and J gave up 1 base; unmatched junction bases: 21. The germline V gene encodes CDR1 KGHSH and CDR2 LQKENI. This CDR3 has 19 amino acids. This chain's CDR3 is CASSYNGLVKAPASYEQYF. Written as DNA, the CDR3 is TGTGCCAGCTCGTACAACGGACTAGTTAAGGCCCCGGCGTCCTACGAGCAGTACTTC.